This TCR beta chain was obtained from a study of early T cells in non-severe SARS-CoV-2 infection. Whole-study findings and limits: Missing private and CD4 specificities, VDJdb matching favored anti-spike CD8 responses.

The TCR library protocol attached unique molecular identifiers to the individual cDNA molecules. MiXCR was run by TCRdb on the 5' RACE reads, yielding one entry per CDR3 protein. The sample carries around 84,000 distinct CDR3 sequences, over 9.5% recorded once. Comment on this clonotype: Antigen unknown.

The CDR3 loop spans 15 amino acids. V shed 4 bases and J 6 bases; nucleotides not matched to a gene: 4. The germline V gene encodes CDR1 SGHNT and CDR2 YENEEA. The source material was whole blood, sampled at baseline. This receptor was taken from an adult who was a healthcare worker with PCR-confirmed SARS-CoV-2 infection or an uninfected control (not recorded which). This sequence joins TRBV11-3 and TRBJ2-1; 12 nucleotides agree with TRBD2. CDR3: CASSSPGLAGNEQFF. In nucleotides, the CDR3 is TGTGCCAGCAGCTCCCCGGGACTAGCGGGCAATGAGCAGTTCTTC.